This TCR beta chain emerged from a study of blood T cell repertoires in COVID-19. Living in roughly 25 US areas, the participants were between roughly 18 and 90 years of age. Cohorts were based on clinical histories the participants reported. In the study's own analysis: Amplified reference gene primers provided the basis for estimating nucleated cell counts. Measured with immunoSEQ multiplex PCR; TCRdb has only the in-frame clones, and not every one. Clone size and the V and J calls come from that table; the DNA yielded D and trimming. The table has about 480,000 clones, over 75% seen once. The specimen was PBMCs or T cells enriched from blood (not recorded which). The source of this sequence is a woman in her 40s who had recovered from COVID-19.

CDR3 bases: TGTGCCAGCAGGAGAAACGGACAGGGGCCTGAAGCTTTCTTT. Translation: CASRRNGQGPEAFF. The genes are TRBV6-5 and TRBJ1-1; 9 nucleotides agree with TRBD1. V shed 6 bases, J shed 6 bases, and the junction held 8 bases outside the gene matches. Germline CDR1 is MNHEY and CDR2 is SVGAGI. This CDR3 comprises 14 residues.